A single sample gave rise to the 18 T cell receptor beta chains below, sequenced in a study of blood T cell repertoires in COVID-19 (dated by TCRdb to between 2020 and 2021). The receptor library was made with the immunoSEQ multiplex PCR assay. As stored in TCRdb, this immuneACCESS dataset retains in-frame rearrangements with V and J assigned. A fraction of the clones does not appear; measured against another copy, unresolved V genes explain less than half of the discrepancy, and the remainder lacks a known reason. The sample table holds some 150,000 clones, of which around 89% were seen once. Jointly, the top ten make up about 3.2% of the sample. Sequenced: peripheral blood. The receptors shown here come from a man aged 55 to 70 with active or convalescent COVID-19.

The gene calls are TRBV11-2 and TRBJ2-1, with 7 bases lining up with TRBD2. The CDR3 totals 15 residues. J gave up 9 bases and V 1 base, and 9 bases lay outside the gene matches. Germline-derived CDR1 and CDR2 are SGHAT and FQNNGV. Here the CDR3 reads CASSLGSGGTTEQFF. In DNA form, the CDR3 reads TGTGCCAGCAGCTTAGGTTCGGGAGGAACCACTGAGCAGTTCTTC.

The chain couples TRBV3-1 (or the pseudogene TRBV3-2) to TRBJ2-7; no clear D gene. Germline lookup yields CDR1 LGHDT and CDR2 YNNKEL (reference sequence). V was trimmed by 1 base and J by 6 bases, leaving 10 bases between them. The CDR3 spans 13 residues. The CDR3 loop reads CASSQGQFGEQYF. CDR3 coding DNA: TGTGCCAGCAGCCAAGGACAATTCGGCGAGCAGTACTTC.

The rearrangement joins TRBV18 to TRBJ1-4, with D tentatively TRBD1 (5 bases). Germline CDR1 is KGHSH and CDR2 is LQKENI. Trimming pared 1 base from V and 8 bases from J, leaving 14 bases between. The CDR3 extends over 15 amino acids. The CDR3 reads CASSPQQGKGEKLFF. The CDR3 DNA follows: TGTGCCAGCTCACCACAGCAGGGTAAAGGGGAAAAACTGTTTTTT.

This clone was seen only once. This chain connects TRBV5-1 to TRBJ1-2; weak D call: TRBD1 (6 bases). The CDR3 loop spans 14 amino acids. CDR1 is SGHRS, CDR2 YFSETQ, per germline. The ends were cut back, 0 bases at V and 2 bases at J, with 8 bases in the middle. This CDR3 reads CASSLETGNYGYTF. For the CDR3, the DNA is TGCGCCAGCAGCTTGGAAACAGGGAACTATGGCTACACCTTC.

J is TRBJ2-5 and V is TRBV5-4, with a tentative D call TRBD2 (5 bases). This CDR3 is 13 amino acids long. Trimming stripped 5 bases from V and 2 bases from J, with 10 bases between. Germline values: CDR1 SGHNT, CDR2 YYREEE (reference sequence). The CDR3 region is CASRAGGQETQYF. The DNA for the CDR3 is TGTGCCAGCAGGGCCGGAGGACAAGAGACCCAGTACTTC.

The chain joins TRBV30 to TRBJ2-7; D is ambiguous. CDR3 length equals 12 residues. V lost 2 bases and J lost 5, with 10 bases in between. Per the germline V gene, CDR1 is GTSNPN and CDR2 is SVGIG (reference sequence). In DNA form, the CDR3 reads TGTGCCTGGAGTTCCGGAGTCCACGAGCAGTACTTC. It encodes CAWSSGVHEQYF.

The rearrangement joins TRBV19 to TRBJ2-7; possible D gene TRBD2, 7 bases. The CDR3 extends over 16 amino acids. V was cut by 7 bases and J by 5 bases, with 24 bases left in between. Germline loops: CDR1 LNHDA, CDR2 SQIVND (reference sequence). CDR3 sequence: CASTPQFGGLYHEQYF. CDR3 DNA: TGTGCCAGTACCCCACAGTTCGGGGGGCTTTACCACGAGCAGTACTTC.

This clone was seen a few times. The rearrangement links TRBV6-6 to TRBJ1-2; no definite D call. Germline loops: CDR1 MNHNY, CDR2 SVGAGI (reference sequence). Trimming pared 5 bases from V and 5 bases from J, leaving 12 bases between. The CDR3 spans 13 residues. CDR3 bases: TGTGCCAGCAGTCGCACAGTTGAGTATGGCTACACCTTC. It translates to CASSRTVEYGYTF.

The V and J genes are TRBV18 and TRBJ2-7; possible D gene TRBD1, 6 bases. The CDR3 is made up of 13 amino acids. Trimming pared 6 bases from V and 5 bases from J, leaving 14 bases between. The V gene's germline CDR1 is KGHSH and CDR2 LQKENI. DNA for the CDR3: TGTGCCAGCTCGAGGACAGAGACAAACGAGCAGTACTTC. Protein product: CASSRTETNEQYF.

The chain joins TRBV5-4 to TRBJ2-1, with D perhaps TRBD2 (6 bases). Trimming pared 0 bases from V and 2 bases from J, leaving 9 bases between. Per the germline V gene, CDR1 is SGHNT and CDR2 is YYREEE (reference sequence). CDR3 length equals 15 residues. The CDR3 reads CASSLDPGAYNEQFF. The CDR3 DNA sequence: TGTGCCAGCAGCTTGGATCCGGGGGCCTACAATGAGCAGTTCTTC.

The CDR3: CASSLAGGNNEQFF. CDR3 sequence (DNA): TGTGCCAGCAGTCTAGCGGGAGGAAACAATGAGCAGTTCTTC. The chain couples TRBV27 to TRBJ2-1, with 11 bases fitting TRBD2. CDR3 length: 14 amino acids. V gave up 5 bases and J gave up 5 bases; unmatched junction bases: 2. Germline V gene sequence: CDR1 MNHEY, CDR2 SMNVEV (reference sequence).

The chain recombines TRBV6-5 with TRBJ2-5; D may be TRBD1 (6 bases). Germline CDR1 is MNHEY and CDR2 is SVGAGI. V gave up 6 bases and J gave up 5 bases, with 7 bases separating them. CDR3 size: 11 residues. Here the CDR3 DNA reads TGTGCCAGCAGGCAGGGGGAGACCCAGTACTTC. Its protein product is CASRQGETQYF.

The chain links TRBV18 to TRBJ1-6; D is undetermined. The CDR3 has 13 residues. The germline V gene has CDR1 KGHSH and CDR2 LQKENI. Trimming stripped 5 bases from V and 15 bases from J, with 17 bases between. The DNA for the CDR3 is TGTGCCAGCTCAAGCACCCGTTCGGGTGACCTCCACTTT. Protein product: CASSSTRSGDLHF.

The sample holds a few counts of this clone. The V call is TRBV3-1 (or the pseudogene TRBV3-2), the J call TRBJ1-2; no clear D gene. The germline V and J ends were trimmed by 0 bases and 3 bases, with 14 bases remaining between them. Germline assignment: CDR1 LGHDT and CDR2 YNNKEL (reference sequence). The CDR3 extends over 16 amino acids. CDR3 nucleotides: TGTGCCAGCAGCCAAGAATTCATCCAGTCCGACTATGGCTACACCTTC. It is translated as CASSQEFIQSDYGYTF.

The chain links TRBV5-1 to TRBJ2-2; 7 bases are shared with TRBD1. The junction had 6 bases not matched to a gene; V was cut back by 2 bases and J by 5 bases. The CDR3 contains 15 residues. Germline assignment: CDR1 SGHRS and CDR2 YFSETQ. This chain's CDR3 is CASSFEGAGTGELFF. The CDR3 DNA reads TGCGCCAGCAGCTTCGAGGGGGCTGGGACCGGGGAGCTGTTTTTT.

The CDR3 region is CASSAGSRTDTQYF. The CDR3 nucleotides read TGTGCCAGCAGCGCGGGGTCCCGCACAGATACGCAGTATTTT. The rearrangement joins TRBV11-2 to TRBJ2-3, with D possibly being TRBD2 (6 bases). Germline V lookup: CDR1 SGHAT, CDR2 FQNNGV. Trimming stripped 5 bases from V and 1 base from J, with 10 bases between. This CDR3 spans 14 amino acids.

The CDR3 protein is CASSGVGGRGPYEQYF. The CDR3 DNA is TGTGCCAGCAGTGGCGTCGGGGGTAGGGGCCCCTACGAGCAGTACTTC. This chain uses TRBV6-1 with TRBJ2-7; D might be TRBD2 (6 bases). This CDR3 is built from 16 residues. The germline V gene has CDR1 MNHNS and CDR2 SASEGT. Trimming pared 4 bases from V and 2 bases from J, leaving 18 bases between.

The CDR3: CASSRTSGPYEQYF. The CDR3 DNA follows: TGTGCCAGCAGCCGGACTAGCGGGCCATACGAGCAGTACTTC. V is TRBV7-2 and J is TRBJ2-7; the match to TRBD2 covers 11 bases. This CDR3 is built from 14 residues. Unmatched junction bases numbered 4, after V lost 5 bases and J lost 4 bases. Looked up from germline, CDR1 is SGHTA and CDR2 is FQGNSA.